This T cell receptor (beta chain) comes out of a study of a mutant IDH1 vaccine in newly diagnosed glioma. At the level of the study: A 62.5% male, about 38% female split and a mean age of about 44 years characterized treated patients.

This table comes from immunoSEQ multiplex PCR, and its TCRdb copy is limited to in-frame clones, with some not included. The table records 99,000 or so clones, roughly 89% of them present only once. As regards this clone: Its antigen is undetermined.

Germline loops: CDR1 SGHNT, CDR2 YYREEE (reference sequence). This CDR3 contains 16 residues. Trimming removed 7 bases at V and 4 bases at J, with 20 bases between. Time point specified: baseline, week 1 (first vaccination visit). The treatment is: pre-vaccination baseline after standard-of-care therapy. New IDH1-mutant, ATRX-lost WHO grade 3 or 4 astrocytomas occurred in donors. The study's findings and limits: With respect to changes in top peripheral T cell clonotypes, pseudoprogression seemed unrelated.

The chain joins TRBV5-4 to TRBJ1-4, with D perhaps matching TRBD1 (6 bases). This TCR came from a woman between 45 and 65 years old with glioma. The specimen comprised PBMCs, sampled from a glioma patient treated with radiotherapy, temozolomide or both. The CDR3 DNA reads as TGTGCCAGCTGGCCGAGTAAACAGGGATGTAATGAAAAACTGTTTTTT. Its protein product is CASWPSKQGCNEKLFF.